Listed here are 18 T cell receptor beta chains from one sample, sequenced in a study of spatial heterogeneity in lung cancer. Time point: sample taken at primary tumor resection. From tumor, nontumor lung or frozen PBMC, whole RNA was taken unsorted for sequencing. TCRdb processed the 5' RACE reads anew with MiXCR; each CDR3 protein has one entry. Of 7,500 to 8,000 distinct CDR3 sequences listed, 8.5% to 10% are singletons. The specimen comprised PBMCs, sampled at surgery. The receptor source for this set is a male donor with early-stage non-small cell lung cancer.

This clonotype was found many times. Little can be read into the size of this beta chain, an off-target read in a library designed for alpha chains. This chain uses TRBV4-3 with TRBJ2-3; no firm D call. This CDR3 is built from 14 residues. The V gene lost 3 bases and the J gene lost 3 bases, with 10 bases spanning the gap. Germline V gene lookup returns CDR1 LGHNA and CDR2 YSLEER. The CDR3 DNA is TGCGCCAGCAGCCACGAAACGGCGACAGATACGCAGTATTTT. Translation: CASSHETATDTQYF.

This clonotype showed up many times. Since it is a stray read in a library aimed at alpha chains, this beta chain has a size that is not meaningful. CDR3 sequence (DNA): TGTGCCAGCAGCGCCGGGGAGGCCCTCTACGAGCAGTACTTC. Translation gives CASSAGEALYEQYF. The V call is TRBV9, the J call TRBJ2-7; a weak D match, TRBD2 (6 bases). The CDR3 runs 14 residues. V lost 3 bases and J lost 3, with 13 bases in between. Germline CDR1 reads SGDLS; CDR2 reads YYNGEE.

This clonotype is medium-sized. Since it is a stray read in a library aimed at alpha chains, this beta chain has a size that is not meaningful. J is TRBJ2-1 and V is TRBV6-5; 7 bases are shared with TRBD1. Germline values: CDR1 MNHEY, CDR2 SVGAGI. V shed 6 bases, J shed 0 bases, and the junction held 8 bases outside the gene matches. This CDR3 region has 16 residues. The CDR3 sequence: CASSLQRDSSYNEQFF. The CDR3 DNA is TGTGCCAGCAGCCTACAACGGGACAGCTCCTACAATGAGCAGTTCTTC.

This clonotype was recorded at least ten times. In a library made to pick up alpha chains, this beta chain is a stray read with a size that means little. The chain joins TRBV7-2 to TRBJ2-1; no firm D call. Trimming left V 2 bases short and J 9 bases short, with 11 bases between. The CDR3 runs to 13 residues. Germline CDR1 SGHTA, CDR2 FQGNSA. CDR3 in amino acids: CASSLKGLGEQFF. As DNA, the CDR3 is TGTGCCAGCAGCTTAAAAGGTTTGGGTGAGCAGTTCTTC.

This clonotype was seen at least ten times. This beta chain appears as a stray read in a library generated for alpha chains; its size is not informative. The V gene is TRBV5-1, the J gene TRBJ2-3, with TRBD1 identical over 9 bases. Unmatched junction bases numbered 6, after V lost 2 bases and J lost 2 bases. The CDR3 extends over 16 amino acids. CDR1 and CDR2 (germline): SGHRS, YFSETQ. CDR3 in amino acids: CASSLGQGRFTDTQYF. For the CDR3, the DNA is TGCGCCAGCAGCTTAGGACAGGGGCGTTTCACAGATACGCAGTATTTT.

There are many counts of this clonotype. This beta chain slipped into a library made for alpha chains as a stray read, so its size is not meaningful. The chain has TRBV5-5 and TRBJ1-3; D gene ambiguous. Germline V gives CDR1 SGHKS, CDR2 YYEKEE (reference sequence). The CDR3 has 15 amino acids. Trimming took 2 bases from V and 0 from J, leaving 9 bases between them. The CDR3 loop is CASSFDWSSGNTIYF. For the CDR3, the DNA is TGTGCCAGCAGCTTTGACTGGAGCTCTGGAAACACCATATATTTT.

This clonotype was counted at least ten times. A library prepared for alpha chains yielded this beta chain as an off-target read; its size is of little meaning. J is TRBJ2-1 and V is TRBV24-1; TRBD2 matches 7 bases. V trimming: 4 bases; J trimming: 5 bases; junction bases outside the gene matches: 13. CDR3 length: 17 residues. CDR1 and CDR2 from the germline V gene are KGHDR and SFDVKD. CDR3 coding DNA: TGTGCCACCAGTGAGGGGGACTACCCTGGTGTGCACAATGAGCAGTTCTTC. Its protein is CATSEGDYPGVHNEQFF.

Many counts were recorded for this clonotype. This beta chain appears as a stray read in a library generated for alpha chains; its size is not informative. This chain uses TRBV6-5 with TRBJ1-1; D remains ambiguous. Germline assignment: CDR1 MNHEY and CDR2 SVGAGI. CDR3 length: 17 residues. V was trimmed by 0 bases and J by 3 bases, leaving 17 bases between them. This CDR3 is CASSYSGVRGYDTEAFF. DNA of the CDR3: TGTGCCAGCAGTTACTCTGGCGTACGAGGGTACGACACTGAAGCTTTCTTT.

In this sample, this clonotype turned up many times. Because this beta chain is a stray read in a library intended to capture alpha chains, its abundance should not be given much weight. CDR3: CASSERRGQGVTEAFF. CDR3 DNA: TGCGCCAGCAGTGAACGTAGGGGCCAGGGGGTAACTGAAGCTTTCTTT. The chain uses TRBV10-2 and TRBJ1-1; 7 positions agree with TRBD1. J gave up 5 bases and V 3 bases, and 12 bases lay outside the gene matches. Per germline, CDR1 WSHSY and CDR2 SAAADI. There are 16 residues in the CDR3.

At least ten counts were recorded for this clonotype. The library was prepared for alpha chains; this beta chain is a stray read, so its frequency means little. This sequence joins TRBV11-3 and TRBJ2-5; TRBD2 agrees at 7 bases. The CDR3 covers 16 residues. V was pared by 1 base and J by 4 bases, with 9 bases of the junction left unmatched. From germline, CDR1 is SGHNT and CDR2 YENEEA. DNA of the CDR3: TGTGCCAGCAGCTTAGGCGGGAGCTTGGCGGGAGAGACCCAGTACTTC. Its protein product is CASSLGGSLAGETQYF. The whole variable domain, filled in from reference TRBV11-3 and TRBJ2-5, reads EAGVVQSPRYKIIEKKQPVAFWCNPISGHNTLYWYLQNLGQGPELLIRYENEEAVDDSQLPKDRFSAERLKGVDSTLKIQPAELGDSAVYLCASSLGGSLAGETQYFGPGTRLLVL.

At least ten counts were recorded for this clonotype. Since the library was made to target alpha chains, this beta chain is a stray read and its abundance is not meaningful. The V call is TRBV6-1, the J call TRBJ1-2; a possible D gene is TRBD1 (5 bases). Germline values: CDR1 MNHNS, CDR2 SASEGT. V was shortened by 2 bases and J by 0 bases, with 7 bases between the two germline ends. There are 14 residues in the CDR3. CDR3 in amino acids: CASSETTANYGYTF. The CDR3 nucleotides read TGTGCCAGCAGTGAAACGACAGCTAACTATGGCTACACCTTC.

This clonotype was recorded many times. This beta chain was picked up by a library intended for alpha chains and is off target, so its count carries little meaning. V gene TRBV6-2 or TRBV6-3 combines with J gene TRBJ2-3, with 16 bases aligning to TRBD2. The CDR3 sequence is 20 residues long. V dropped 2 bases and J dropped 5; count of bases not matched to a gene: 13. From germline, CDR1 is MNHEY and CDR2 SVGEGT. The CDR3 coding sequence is TGTGCCAGCAGTTACCCAGGACAGCCCGGGACTAGCGGGAGGGGAGATACGCAGTATTTT. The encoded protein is CASSYPGQPGTSGRGDTQYF.

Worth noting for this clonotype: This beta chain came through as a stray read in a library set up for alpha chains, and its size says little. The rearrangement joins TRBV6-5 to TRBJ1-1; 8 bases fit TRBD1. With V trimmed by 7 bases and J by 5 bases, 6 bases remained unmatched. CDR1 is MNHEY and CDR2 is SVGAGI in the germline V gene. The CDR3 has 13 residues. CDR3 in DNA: TGTGCCAGCAAGCTACAGGGGGAGACTGAAGCTTTCTTT. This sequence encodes CASKLQGETEAFF.

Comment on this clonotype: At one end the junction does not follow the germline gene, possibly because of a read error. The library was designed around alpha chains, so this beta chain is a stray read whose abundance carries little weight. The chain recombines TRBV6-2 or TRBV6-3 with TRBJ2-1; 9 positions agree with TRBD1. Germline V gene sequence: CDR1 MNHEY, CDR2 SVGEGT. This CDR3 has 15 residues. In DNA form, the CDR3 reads TGTGCCAGCAGCCCTCCGGGACAGGGCACGGATGAGCAGATCTTC. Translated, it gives CASSPPGQGTDEQIF.

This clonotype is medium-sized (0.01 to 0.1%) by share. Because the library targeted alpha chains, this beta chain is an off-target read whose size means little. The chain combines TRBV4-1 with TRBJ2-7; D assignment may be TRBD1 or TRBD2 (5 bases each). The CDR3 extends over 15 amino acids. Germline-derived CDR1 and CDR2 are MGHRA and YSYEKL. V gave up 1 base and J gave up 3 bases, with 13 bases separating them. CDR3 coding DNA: TGCGCCAGCAGCCAAGTTGACGGGGCCAGCTACGAGCAGTACTTC. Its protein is CASSQVDGASYEQYF.

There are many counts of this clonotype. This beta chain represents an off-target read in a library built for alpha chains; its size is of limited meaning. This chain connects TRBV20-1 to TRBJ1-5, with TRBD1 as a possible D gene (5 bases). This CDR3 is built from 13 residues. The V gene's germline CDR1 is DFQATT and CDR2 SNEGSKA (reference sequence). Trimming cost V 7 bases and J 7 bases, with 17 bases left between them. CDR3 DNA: TGCAGTGTCCGGGACGGGCCGGGGCAGCCCCAGCATTTT. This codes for CSVRDGPGQPQHF.

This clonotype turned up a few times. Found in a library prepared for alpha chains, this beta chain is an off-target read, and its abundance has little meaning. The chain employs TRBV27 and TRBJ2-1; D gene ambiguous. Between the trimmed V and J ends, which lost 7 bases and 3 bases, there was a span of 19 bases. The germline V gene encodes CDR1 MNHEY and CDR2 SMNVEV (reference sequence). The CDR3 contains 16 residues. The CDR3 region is CASKASMGRYYNEQFF. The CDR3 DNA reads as TGTGCCAGCAAGGCCTCAATGGGTCGTTACTACAATGAGCAGTTCTTC.

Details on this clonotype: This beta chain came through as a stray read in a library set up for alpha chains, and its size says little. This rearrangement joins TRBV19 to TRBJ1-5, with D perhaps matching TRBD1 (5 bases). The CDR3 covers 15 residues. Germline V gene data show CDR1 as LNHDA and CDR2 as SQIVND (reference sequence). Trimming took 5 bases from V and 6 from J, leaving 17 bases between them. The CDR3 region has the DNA TGTGCCAGTAGTCTTCTGGGGGGTCACGCTCAGCCCCAGCATTTT. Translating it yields CASSLLGGHAQPQHF.